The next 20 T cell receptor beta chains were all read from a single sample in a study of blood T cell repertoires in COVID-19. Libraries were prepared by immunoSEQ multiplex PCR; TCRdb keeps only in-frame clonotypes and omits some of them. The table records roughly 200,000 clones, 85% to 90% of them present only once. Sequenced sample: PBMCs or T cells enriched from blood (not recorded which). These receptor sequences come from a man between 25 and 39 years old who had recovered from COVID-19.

The CDR3 bases are TGTGCCAGCAGCGTACAACAGAAAACGAATCAGCCCCAGCATTTT. Its protein is CASSVQQKTNQPQHF. The V and J genes are TRBV5-8 and TRBJ1-5; no firm D call. With 4 bases removed from V and 4 bases from J, the gap between germline ends came to 15 bases. The germline CDR1 and CDR2 sequences are SGHTS and YDEGEE. The length of the CDR3 is 15 residues.

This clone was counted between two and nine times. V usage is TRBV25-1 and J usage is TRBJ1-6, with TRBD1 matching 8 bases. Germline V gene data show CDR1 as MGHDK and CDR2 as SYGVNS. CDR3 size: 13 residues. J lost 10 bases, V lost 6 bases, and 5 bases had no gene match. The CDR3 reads CASRDRDGSPLHF. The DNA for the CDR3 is TGTGCCAGCAGGGACAGGGATGGGTCACCCCTCCACTTT.

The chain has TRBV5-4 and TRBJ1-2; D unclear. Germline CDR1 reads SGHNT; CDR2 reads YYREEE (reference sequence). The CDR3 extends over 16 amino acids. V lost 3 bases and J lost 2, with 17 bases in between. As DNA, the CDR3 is TGTGCCAGCAGCTCACCCTGGGAGTCCCGAAACTATGGCTACACCTTC. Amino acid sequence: CASSSPWESRNYGYTF.

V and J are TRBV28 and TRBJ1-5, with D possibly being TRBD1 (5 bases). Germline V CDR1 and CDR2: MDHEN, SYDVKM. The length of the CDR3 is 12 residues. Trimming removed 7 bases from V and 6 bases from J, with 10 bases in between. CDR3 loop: CASNQGGQPQHF. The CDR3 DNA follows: TGTGCCAGCAACCAGGGCGGTCAGCCCCAGCATTTT.

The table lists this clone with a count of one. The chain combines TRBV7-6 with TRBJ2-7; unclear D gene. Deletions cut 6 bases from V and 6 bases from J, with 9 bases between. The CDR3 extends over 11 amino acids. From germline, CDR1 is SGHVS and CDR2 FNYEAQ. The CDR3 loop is CASRSGREQYF. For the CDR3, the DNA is TGTGCCAGCAGGTCAGGTCGCGAGCAGTACTTC.

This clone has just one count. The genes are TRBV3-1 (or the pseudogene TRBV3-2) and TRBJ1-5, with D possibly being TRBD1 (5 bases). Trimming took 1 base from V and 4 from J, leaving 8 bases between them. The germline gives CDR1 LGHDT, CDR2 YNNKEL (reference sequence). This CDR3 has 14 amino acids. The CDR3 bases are TGTGCCAGCAGCCAAGCGGGGGTGAATCAGCCCCAGCATTTT. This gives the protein CASSQAGVNQPQHF.

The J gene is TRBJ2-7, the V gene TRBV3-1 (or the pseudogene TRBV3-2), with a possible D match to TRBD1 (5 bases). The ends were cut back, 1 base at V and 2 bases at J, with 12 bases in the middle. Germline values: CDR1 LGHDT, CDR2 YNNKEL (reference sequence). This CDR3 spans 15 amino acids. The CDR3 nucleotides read TGTGCCAGCAGCCAAGGTGGGGCAGGCCCCTACGAGCAGTACTTC. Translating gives CASSQGGAGPYEQYF.

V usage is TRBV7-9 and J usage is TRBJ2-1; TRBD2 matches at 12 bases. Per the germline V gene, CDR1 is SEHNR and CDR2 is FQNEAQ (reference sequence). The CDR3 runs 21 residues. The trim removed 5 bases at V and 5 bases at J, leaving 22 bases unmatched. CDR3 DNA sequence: TGTGCCAGCAGCATCCTTACGCGGACAGGGACTAGCGGGCTTCCTAACAATGAGCAGTTCTTC. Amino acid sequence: CASSILTRTGTSGLPNNEQFF. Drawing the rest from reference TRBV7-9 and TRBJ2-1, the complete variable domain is DTGVSQNPRHKITKRGQNVTFRCDPISEHNRLYWYRQTLGQGPEFLTYFQNEAQLEKSRLLSDRFSAERPKGSFSTLEIQRTEQGDSAMYLCASSILTRTGTSGLPNNEQFFGPGTRLTVL.

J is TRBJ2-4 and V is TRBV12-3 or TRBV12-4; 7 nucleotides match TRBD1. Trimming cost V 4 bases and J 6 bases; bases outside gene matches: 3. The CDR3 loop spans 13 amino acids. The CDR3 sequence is CASSSWDRNIQYF. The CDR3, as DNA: TGTGCCAGCAGTTCCTGGGACAGAAACATTCAGTACTTC.

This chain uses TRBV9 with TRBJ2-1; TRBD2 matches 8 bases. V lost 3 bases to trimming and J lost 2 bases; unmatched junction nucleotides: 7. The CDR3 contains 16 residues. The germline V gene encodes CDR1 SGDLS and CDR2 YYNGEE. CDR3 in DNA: TGTGCCAGCAGCGAAGGACGGGGGGGGACCTACAATGAGCAGTTCTTC. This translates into CASSEGRGGTYNEQFF.

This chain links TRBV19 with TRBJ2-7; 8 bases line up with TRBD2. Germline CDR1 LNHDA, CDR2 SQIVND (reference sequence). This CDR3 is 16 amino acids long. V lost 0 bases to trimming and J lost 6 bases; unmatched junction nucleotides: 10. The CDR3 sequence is CASSIDIGAGGREQYF. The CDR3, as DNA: TGTGCCAGTAGTATAGATATCGGGGCGGGAGGACGCGAGCAGTACTTC.

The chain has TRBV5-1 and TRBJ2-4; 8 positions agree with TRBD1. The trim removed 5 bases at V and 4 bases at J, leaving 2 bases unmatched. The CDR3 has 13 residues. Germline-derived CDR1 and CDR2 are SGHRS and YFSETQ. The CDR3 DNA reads TGCGCCAGCAGAGGGACAGGAAAAAACATTCAGTACTTC. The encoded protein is CASRGTGKNIQYF.

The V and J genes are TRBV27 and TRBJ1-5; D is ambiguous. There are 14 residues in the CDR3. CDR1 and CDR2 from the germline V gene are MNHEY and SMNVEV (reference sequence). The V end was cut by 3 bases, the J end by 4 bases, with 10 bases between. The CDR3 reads CASSFEGPNQPQHF. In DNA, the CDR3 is TGTGCCAGCAGTTTTGAGGGCCCAAATCAGCCCCAGCATTTT.

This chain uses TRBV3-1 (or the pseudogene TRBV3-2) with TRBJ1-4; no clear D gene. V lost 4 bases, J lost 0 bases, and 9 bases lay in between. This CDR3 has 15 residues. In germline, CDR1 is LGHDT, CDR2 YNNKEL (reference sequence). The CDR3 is CASSPEGATNEKLFF. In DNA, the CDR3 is TGTGCCAGCAGCCCCGAGGGAGCAACTAATGAAAAACTGTTTTTT.

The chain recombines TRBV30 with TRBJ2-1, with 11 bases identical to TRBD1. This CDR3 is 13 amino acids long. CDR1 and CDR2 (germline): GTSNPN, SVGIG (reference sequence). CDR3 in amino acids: CAWDRGSYNEQFF. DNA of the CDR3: TGTGCTTGGGACAGGGGGTCCTACAATGAGCAGTTCTTC.

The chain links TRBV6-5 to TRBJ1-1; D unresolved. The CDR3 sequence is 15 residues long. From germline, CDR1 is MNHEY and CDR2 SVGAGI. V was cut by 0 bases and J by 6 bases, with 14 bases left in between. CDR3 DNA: TGTGCCAGCAGTTACTCGAGTACTAGTTTAGCTGAAGCTTTCTTT. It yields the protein CASSYSSTSLAEAFF.

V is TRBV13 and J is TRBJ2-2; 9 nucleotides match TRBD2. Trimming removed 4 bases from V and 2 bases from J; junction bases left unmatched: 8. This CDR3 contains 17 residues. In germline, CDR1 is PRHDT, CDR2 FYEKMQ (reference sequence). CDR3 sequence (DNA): TGTGCCAGCAGCTCGACAGGACTAGCGAGTAACACCGGGGAGCTGTTTTTT. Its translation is CASSSTGLASNTGELFF.

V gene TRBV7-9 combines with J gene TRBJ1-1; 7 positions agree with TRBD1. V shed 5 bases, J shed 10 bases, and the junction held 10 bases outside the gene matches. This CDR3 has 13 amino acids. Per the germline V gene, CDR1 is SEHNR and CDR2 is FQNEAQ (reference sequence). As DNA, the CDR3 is TGTGCCAGCAGCCCACAGGGGAATCTGTTAGCTTTCTTT. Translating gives CASSPQGNLLAFF.

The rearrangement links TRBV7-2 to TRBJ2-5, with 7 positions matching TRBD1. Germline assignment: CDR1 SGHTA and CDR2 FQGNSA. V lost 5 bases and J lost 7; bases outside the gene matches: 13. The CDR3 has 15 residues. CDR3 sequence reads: CASSTETGVLGTQYF. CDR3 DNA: TGTGCCAGCAGCACGGAAACAGGGGTCTTAGGGACCCAGTACTTC.

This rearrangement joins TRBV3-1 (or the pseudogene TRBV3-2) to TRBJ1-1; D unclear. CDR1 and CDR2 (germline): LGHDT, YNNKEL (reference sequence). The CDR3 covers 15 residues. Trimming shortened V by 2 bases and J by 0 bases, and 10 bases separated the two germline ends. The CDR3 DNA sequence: TGTGCCAGCAGCCAAAGAGGGTTGATGAACACTGAAGCTTTCTTT. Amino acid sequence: CASSQRGLMNTEAFF.